This TCR beta chain was profiled in a study of blood T cell repertoires in COVID-19. About the research overall: Whether acute or convalescent, the COVID-19 samples came from the United States, Italy and Spain. Sources were T cells, B-cell-depleted T cells, or PBMCs; the material itself was cDNA or gDNA.

Authors' data handling: Nucleated cell counts were estimated from reference gene primer amplification. The data were produced by immunoSEQ multiplex PCR, yet TCRdb's version contains in-frame clones alone and is incomplete. The DNA was the basis for D and trimming; V, J and clone size are from that table. The table has 95,000 to 100,000 clones, 79% seen once. Germline-derived CDR1 and CDR2 are SGHRS and YFSETQ. The CDR3 covers 15 residues. V lost 0 bases and J lost 4, with 10 bases in between. The clonotype originates from an elderly woman with active or convalescent COVID-19. Sequences were obtained from peripheral blood. The chain is built from TRBV5-1 and TRBJ2-2, with D perhaps matching TRBD2 (6 bases). This chain's CDR3 is CASSLAGGITGELFF. The CDR3 nucleotides read TGCGCCAGCAGCTTGGCTGGGGGGATCACCGGGGAGCTGTTTTTT.